These 17 T cell receptor beta chains came from one sample sequenced in a study of cytomegalovirus exposure and HLA in healthy donors. TCRdb's copy holds only in-frame clones and misses some; the assay was immunoSEQ multiplex PCR. The table lists roughly 130,000 clones, about 87% of them singletons. Sequencing was done on a sample of PBMCs. The source of these receptors is a woman between 25 and 40 years old in good health and CMV-seropositive.

This clone was seen a few times. This chain links TRBV4-1 with TRBJ2-7; TRBD1 agrees at 7 bases. The CDR3 extends over 15 amino acids. In germline, CDR1 is MGHRA, CDR2 YSYEKL. V trimming: 3 bases; J trimming: 2 bases; junction bases outside the gene matches: 7. The CDR3 DNA is TGCGCCAGCAGCCAGACTACCGGGACAGCCTACGAGCAGTACTTC. Its translation is CASSQTTGTAYEQYF.

The J gene is TRBJ1-2, the V gene TRBV6-6; no clear D gene. The CDR3 length is 15 residues. Germline V gene lookup returns CDR1 MNHNY and CDR2 SVGAGI (reference sequence). Trimming removed 7 bases from V and 0 bases from J, with 15 bases in between. The CDR3 DNA sequence: TGTGCCAGCAACGACCGGACGGGGACTAACTATGGCTACACCTTC. Translated: CASNDRTGTNYGYTF.

As DNA, the CDR3 is TGTGCCAGCAGCTTCAATTTCCTCAGGGGTGGCGACGAGCAGTACTTC. Translation: CASSFNFLRGGDEQYF. V usage is TRBV7-3 and J usage is TRBJ2-7; D might be TRBD1 (6 bases). The CDR3 consists of 16 residues. With 3 bases removed from V and 5 bases from J, the gap between germline ends came to 20 bases. In germline, CDR1 is SGHTA, CDR2 FQGTGA.

The V gene is TRBV6-5, the J gene TRBJ2-7; D is unresolved. V was pared by 2 bases and J by 3 bases, with 8 bases between. This CDR3 is built from 13 residues. The germline V gene encodes CDR1 MNHEY and CDR2 SVGAGI. CDR3 coding DNA: TGTGCCAGCAGTTACGGTAGAAACTACGAGCAGTACTTC. This translates into CASSYGRNYEQYF.

The chain has TRBV25-1 and TRBJ2-1; no clear D. The CDR3 runs 11 residues. Trimming removed 10 bases from V and 0 bases from J, with 4 bases in between. Germline loops: CDR1 MGHDK, CDR2 SYGVNS. The CDR3 here is CATGSYNEQFF. CDR3 DNA: TGTGCCACCGGCTCCTACAATGAGCAGTTCTTC.

This chain joins TRBV4-1 and TRBJ1-3; TRBD1 matches 7 bases. The germline V gene encodes CDR1 MGHRA and CDR2 YSYEKL. V shed 1 base, J shed 0 bases, and the junction held 3 bases outside the gene matches. The CDR3 is made up of 16 amino acids. CDR3 loop: CASSQGRQGSGNTIYF. The CDR3 DNA reads as TGCGCCAGCAGCCAAGGACGACAGGGCTCTGGAAACACCATATATTTT.

The chain employs TRBV5-8 and TRBJ2-5, with D maybe TRBD1 (5 bases). The CDR3 extends over 13 amino acids. V was pared by 2 bases and J by 5 bases, with 10 bases between. The germline V gene has CDR1 SGHTS and CDR2 YDEGEE. DNA of the CDR3: TGTGCCAGCAGCTTTCAGGGCAGGGAGACCCAGTACTTC. It codes for CASSFQGRETQYF.

The rearrangement uses TRBV27 and TRBJ2-7, with a possible D match to TRBD2 (6 bases). The CDR3 spans 14 residues. Germline CDR1 reads MNHEY; CDR2 reads SMNVEV (reference sequence). V lost 8 bases and J 0 bases, leaving 14 bases between the germline ends. In DNA form, the CDR3 reads TGTGCCAGCCCGAGGGTGCGGGACTCCTACGAGCAGTACTTC. Its protein product is CASPRVRDSYEQYF.

V is TRBV29-1 and J is TRBJ2-7, with a weak D call TRBD1 (6 bases). With 1 base removed from V and 5 bases from J, the gap between germline ends came to 12 bases. There are 13 residues in the CDR3. Looked up from germline, CDR1 is SQVTM and CDR2 is ANQGSEA. CDR3 in amino acids: CSVEGGAGDEQYF. The CDR3 DNA reads TGCAGCGTTGAAGGGGGCGCAGGGGACGAGCAGTACTTC.

This chain links TRBV5-1 with TRBJ1-2; D possibly corresponds to TRBD1 (5 bases). This CDR3 is 15 amino acids long. V was cut by 0 bases and J by 2 bases, with 11 bases left in between. Germline V gives CDR1 SGHRS, CDR2 YFSETQ. CDR3 DNA sequence: TGCGCCAGCAGCTTGGATTTCGCAGGGAACTATGGCTACACCTTC. Amino acids: CASSLDFAGNYGYTF. The full variable domain, completed using reference TRBV5-1 and TRBJ1-2, is KAGVTQTPRYLIKTRGQQVTLSCSPISGHRSVSWYQQTPGQGLQFLFEYFSETQRNKGNFPGRFSGRQFSNSRSEMNVSTLELGDSALYLCASSLDFAGNYGYTFGSGTRLTVV.

Concerning this clone itself: Germline is not matched at one junction end, which may reflect a read error. CDR3: CASSLGDRAPPWSF. The CDR3 region has the DNA TGTGCCAGCAGTTTAGGTGACAGGGCCCCGCCGTGGTCCTTC. J is TRBJ2-7 and V is TRBV28; 7 nucleotides match TRBD1. The CDR3 extends over 14 amino acids. CDR1 MDHEN and CDR2 SYDVKM come from the germline V gene. The full variable domain, rest sourced from reference TRBV28 and TRBJ2-7, is DVKVTQSSRYLVKRTGEKVFLECVQDMDHENMFWYRQDPGLGLRLIYFSYDVKMKEKGDIPEGYSVSREKKERFSLILESASTNQTSMYLCASSLGDRAPPWSFGPGTRLTVT.

The V call is TRBV28, the J call TRBJ2-2; possible D gene TRBD1, 6 bases. This CDR3 region has 15 residues. Germline values: CDR1 MDHEN, CDR2 SYDVKM. V was shortened by 8 bases and J by 6 bases, with 19 bases between the two germline ends. CDR3 nucleotide sequence: TGTGCCAGCTTTTACGCCGGGACATATTCCGGGGAGCTGTTTTTT. Its translation: CASFYAGTYSGELFF.

This clone was counted a single time. A junction boundary mismatches the germline segment, possibly from a read error. The chain joins TRBV5-8 to TRBJ2-7; D remains ambiguous. The CDR3 loop spans 12 amino acids. Germline assignment: CDR1 SGHTS and CDR2 YDEGEE. For the CDR3, the DNA is TGTGCCAGCAGCTTGGTCTCCCACGAGCAGTACTTC. Translated, it gives CASSLVSHEQYF.

The V call is TRBV5-4, the J call TRBJ2-1, with D possibly being TRBD2 (5 bases). Germline values: CDR1 SGHNT, CDR2 YYREEE (reference sequence). The V end was cut by 0 bases, the J end by 15 bases, with 13 bases between. The CDR3 extends over 12 amino acids. As DNA, the CDR3 is TGTGCCAGCAGCTTGGCCGGGGATGCCCCGTTCTTC. It is translated as CASSLAGDAPFF.

The V gene is TRBV7-8, the J gene TRBJ2-1, with D unresolved. Trimming removed 7 bases from V and 4 bases from J, with 8 bases in between. Looked up from germline, CDR1 is SGHVS and CDR2 is FQNEAQ. This CDR3 contains 12 residues. In DNA form, the CDR3 reads TGTGCCAGCACAATCGGGTACAATGAGCAGTTCTTC. This translates into CASTIGYNEQFF.

The chain is built from TRBV18 and TRBJ2-1; TRBD2 might be the D (5 bases). There are 15 residues in the CDR3. Germline values: CDR1 KGHSH, CDR2 LQKENI. The V gene lost 3 bases and the J gene lost 3 bases, with 12 bases spanning the gap. CDR3 nucleotide sequence: TGTGCCAGCTCACCCCCCCGGCGGGTCTACAATGAGCAGTTCTTC. Translating gives CASSPPRRVYNEQFF.

Many counts were recorded for this clone. The same CDR3 is also encoded by other DNA sequences in this sample. This rearrangement joins TRBV6-5 to TRBJ2-7; perhaps TRBD1 as D (7 bases). The CDR3 covers 14 residues. V dropped 3 bases and J dropped 4 bases, with 13 bases sitting between them. CDR1 and CDR2 (germline): MNHEY, SVGAGI. Here the CDR3 reads CASSYGGGGYEQYF. For the CDR3, the DNA is TGTGCCAGCAGTTATGGAGGGGGCGGATACGAGCAGTACTTC.